A selection of T cell receptor beta chains follows, all from one sample in a study of CD8+ T cells in alopecia areata. Sequencing used immunoSEQ multiplex PCR; TCRdb keeps in-frame clones, though not all of them. Of a few hundred thousand clones listed, around 57% were seen once; the top ten hold around 1.6%. This sample comprised CD4+ T cells sorted from blood, obtained at week 4, from a patient treated with tofacitinib. The receptor set was obtained from a human donor with alopecia areata. CDR3s include the opening cysteine and the closing phenylalanine or tryptophan. The order of the fields is V gene, D gene, J gene, clone size, CDR3 DNA, CDR3 protein. A D gene is named only where the DNA matches it firmly. Some rows have no size entry. The others give once, few or many, or a class for an expanded clone.

V: TRBV6-1; D: .; J: TRBJ2-1; size: .; DNA: TGTGCCAGCAGTGTATTGGATGAGCAGTTCTTC; CDR3: CASSVLDEQFF
V: TRBV5-5; D: .; J: TRBJ2-6; size: few; DNA: TGTGCCAGCAGCTTGGTGTTTTCTGGGGCCAACGTCCTGACTTTC; CDR3: CASSLVFSGANVLTF
V: TRBV28; D: .; J: TRBJ1-1; size: few; DNA: TGTGCCAGCCCCCCGGGCGCGACCATGAACACTGAAGCTTTCTTT; CDR3: CASPPGATMNTEAFF
V: TRBV20-1; D: .; J: TRBJ2-1; size: .; DNA: TGCAGTGCTAGCAAGTCCAATGAGCAGTTCTTC; CDR3: CSASKSNEQFF
V: TRBV7-6; D: .; J: TRBJ1-4; size: few; DNA: TGTGCCAGCAGCTCATGGAGGGGGGAAAAACTGTTTTTT; CDR3: CASSSWRGEKLFF
V: TRBV28; D: .; J: TRBJ2-6; size: .; DNA: TGTGCCAGCAACCCCTCGGATGCGTCTGGGGCCAACGTCCTGACTTTC; CDR3: CASNPSDASGANVLTF
V: TRBV29-1; D: .; J: TRBJ2-3; size: .; DNA: TGCAGCGTCCTAGGCACAGGGACGCAGTATTTT; CDR3: CSVLGTGTQYF
V: TRBV29-1; D: TRBD1; J: TRBJ1-2; size: few; DNA: TGCAGCGTTGAGACAGGGGGTGGCTATGGCTACACCTTC; CDR3: CSVETGGGYGYTF
V: TRBV5-1; D: TRBD1; J: TRBJ2-7; size: .; DNA: TGCGCCAGCAGCCCCTCCCACGGGACAGGGCTTTACGAGCAGTACTTC; CDR3: CASSPSHGTGLYEQYF
V: TRBV4-1; D: .; J: TRBJ1-1; size: .; DNA: TGCGCCAGCAGCCAAGAACAGCTGAAGGGCACTGAAGCTTTCTTT; CDR3: CASSQEQLKGTEAFF
V: TRBV4-3; D: TRBD2; J: TRBJ2-3; size: .; DNA: TGCGCCAGCAGCCAAGGGTCCCTAGCGGGGGGTAGCACAGATACGCAGTATTTT; CDR3: CASSQGSLAGGSTDTQYF
V: TRBV9; D: .; J: TRBJ2-5; size: .; DNA: TGTGCCAGCAGCGTAGGAGGCCGACAAGAGACCCAGTACTTC; CDR3: CASSVGGRQETQYF
V: TRBV2; D: TRBD1; J: TRBJ2-5; size: .; DNA: TGTGCCAGCAGTTCGGACAGGGTAGTAGGGGAGACCCAGTACTTC; CDR3: CASSSDRVVGETQYF
V: TRBV19; D: .; J: TRBJ1-1; size: .; DNA: TGTGCCAGTAGTCGTGGTAATCCGAACACTGAAGCTTTCTTT; CDR3: CASSRGNPNTEAFF
V: TRBV29-1; D: .; J: TRBJ2-1; size: once; DNA: TGCAGCGTTGAACTTGGGGGCGATGAGCAGTTCTTC; CDR3: CSVELGGDEQFF
V: TRBV5-1; D: .; J: TRBJ2-7; size: .; DNA: TGCGCCAGCAGCAAGACACCGGCCTACGAGCAGTACTTC; CDR3: CASSKTPAYEQYF
V: TRBV25-1; D: .; J: TRBJ1-1; size: .; DNA: TGTGCCAGCAGTGGTTACGGGATCCCTGAAGCTTTCTTT; CDR3: CASSGYGIPEAFF
V: TRBV29-1; D: .; J: TRBJ1-1; size: once; DNA: TGCAGCGTTGAAGGGACAGCTTTCTTT; CDR3: CSVEGTAFF
V: TRBV9; D: .; J: TRBJ2-3; size: .; DNA: TGTGCCAGCAGCGCCTCCGTGTGGGGGGTAACAGATACGCAGTATTTT; CDR3: CASSASVWGVTDTQYF
V: TRBV4-3; D: TRBD1; J: TRBJ2-1; size: few; DNA: TGCGCCAGCAGCCAAGATTTGGCCAGGGCAGGGGGTGAGCAGTTCTTC; CDR3: CASSQDLARAGGEQFF
V: TRBV6-4; D: .; J: TRBJ2-3; size: .; DNA: TGTGCCAGCAGTACAGGCGGGGACGATACGCAGTATTTT; CDR3: CASSTGGDDTQYF
V: TRBV30; D: .; J: TRBJ1-5; size: .; DNA: TGTGCCTGGAACTCAGGAAACAATCAGCCCCAGCATTTT; CDR3: CAWNSGNNQPQHF
V: TRBV25-1; D: .; J: TRBJ2-1; size: .; DNA: TGTGCCAGCAGTTTAGGGCCGGTAAATGAGCAGTTCTTC; CDR3: CASSLGPVNEQFF
V: TRBV30; D: .; J: TRBJ1-1; size: .; DNA: TGTGCCTGGAGTGTAAGTGACCTACGGAACACTGAAGCTTTCTTT; CDR3: CAWSVSDLRNTEAFF
V: TRBV29-1; D: .; J: TRBJ1-2; size: few; DNA: TGCAGCGTTGGGGGTTTGAATGGCTACACCTTC; CDR3: CSVGGLNGYTF
V: TRBV29-1; D: .; J: TRBJ2-1; size: .; DNA: TGCAGCGTTGAATTAGGCAGAACAGCCCCCCAGTTCTTC; CDR3: CSVELGRTAPQFF
V: TRBV29-1; D: .; J: TRBJ2-2; size: .; DNA: TGCAGCGGGGCGCGGACTGAGACCGGGGAGCTGTTTTTT; CDR3: CSGARTETGELFF
V: TRBV29-1; D: TRBD1; J: TRBJ2-1; size: few; DNA: TGCAGCGCCACACAGGGGGCACGGGTGTTCTTC; CDR3: CSATQGARVFF
V: TRBV5-6; D: .; J: TRBJ1-4; size: .; DNA: TGTGCCAGCACCGGATCCCATGAAAAACTGTTTTTT; CDR3: CASTGSHEKLFF
V: TRBV29-1; D: .; J: TRBJ2-3; size: .; DNA: TGCAGCGTTGAAGAAGGCCCAAGCGGTACAGATACGCAGTATTTT; CDR3: CSVEEGPSGTDTQYF
V: TRBV7-8; D: .; J: TRBJ2-3; size: .; DNA: TGTGCCAGCAGCTTATTTGAGCCAGGGGTAACAGATACGCAGTATTTT; CDR3: CASSLFEPGVTDTQYF
V: TRBV27; D: .; J: TRBJ1-5; size: once; DNA: TGTGCCAGCAGTTCGGACCGAACCAATCAGCCCCAGCATTTT; CDR3: CASSSDRTNQPQHF
V: TRBV30; D: TRBD2; J: TRBJ2-5; size: once; DNA: TGTGCCTGGAGTGTCGGCTTAGCGGGGAGGCTAGAGACCCAGTACTTC; CDR3: CAWSVGLAGRLETQYF
V: TRBV10-3; D: TRBD1; J: TRBJ2-4; size: few; DNA: TGTGCCATCAAAGGGACAGGGATCCAAAACATTCAGTACTTC; CDR3: CAIKGTGIQNIQYF
V: TRBV2; D: .; J: TRBJ1-3; size: .; DNA: TGTGCCAGCAGTACCTTAACTGGAAACACCATATATTTT; CDR3: CASSTLTGNTIYF
V: TRBV5-6; D: .; J: TRBJ2-4; size: few; DNA: TGTGCCAGCAGTCAAAACGGCATTCAGTACTTC; CDR3: CASSQNGIQYF
V: TRBV27; D: TRBD1; J: TRBJ2-2; size: .; DNA: TGTGCCAGCAGTTGGGGACAGTACACCGGGGAGCTGTTTTTT; CDR3: CASSWGQYTGELFF
V: TRBV29-1; D: .; J: TRBJ1-1; size: .; DNA: TGCAGCGTTGTGAAAAGACAAGGGATGAACACTGAAGCTTTCTTT; CDR3: CSVVKRQGMNTEAFF
V: TRBV9; D: .; J: TRBJ1-5; size: .; DNA: TGTGCCAGCAGCGGCGGTGATCAGCCCCAGCATTTT; CDR3: CASSGGDQPQHF
V: TRBV5-1; D: .; J: TRBJ2-1; size: .; DNA: TGCGCCAGCAGCTTGTTCGGGGATGAGCAGTTCTTC; CDR3: CASSLFGDEQFF
V: TRBV23-1; D: .; J: TRBJ2-5; size: .; DNA: TGCGCCAGCAGTCAATATATGTTGGAGACCCAGTACTTC; CDR3: CASSQYMLETQYF
V: TRBV15; D: TRBD1; J: TRBJ2-5; size: .; DNA: TGTGCCACCACTACAGGGGACCACCAAGAGACCCAGTACTTC; CDR3: CATTTGDHQETQYF